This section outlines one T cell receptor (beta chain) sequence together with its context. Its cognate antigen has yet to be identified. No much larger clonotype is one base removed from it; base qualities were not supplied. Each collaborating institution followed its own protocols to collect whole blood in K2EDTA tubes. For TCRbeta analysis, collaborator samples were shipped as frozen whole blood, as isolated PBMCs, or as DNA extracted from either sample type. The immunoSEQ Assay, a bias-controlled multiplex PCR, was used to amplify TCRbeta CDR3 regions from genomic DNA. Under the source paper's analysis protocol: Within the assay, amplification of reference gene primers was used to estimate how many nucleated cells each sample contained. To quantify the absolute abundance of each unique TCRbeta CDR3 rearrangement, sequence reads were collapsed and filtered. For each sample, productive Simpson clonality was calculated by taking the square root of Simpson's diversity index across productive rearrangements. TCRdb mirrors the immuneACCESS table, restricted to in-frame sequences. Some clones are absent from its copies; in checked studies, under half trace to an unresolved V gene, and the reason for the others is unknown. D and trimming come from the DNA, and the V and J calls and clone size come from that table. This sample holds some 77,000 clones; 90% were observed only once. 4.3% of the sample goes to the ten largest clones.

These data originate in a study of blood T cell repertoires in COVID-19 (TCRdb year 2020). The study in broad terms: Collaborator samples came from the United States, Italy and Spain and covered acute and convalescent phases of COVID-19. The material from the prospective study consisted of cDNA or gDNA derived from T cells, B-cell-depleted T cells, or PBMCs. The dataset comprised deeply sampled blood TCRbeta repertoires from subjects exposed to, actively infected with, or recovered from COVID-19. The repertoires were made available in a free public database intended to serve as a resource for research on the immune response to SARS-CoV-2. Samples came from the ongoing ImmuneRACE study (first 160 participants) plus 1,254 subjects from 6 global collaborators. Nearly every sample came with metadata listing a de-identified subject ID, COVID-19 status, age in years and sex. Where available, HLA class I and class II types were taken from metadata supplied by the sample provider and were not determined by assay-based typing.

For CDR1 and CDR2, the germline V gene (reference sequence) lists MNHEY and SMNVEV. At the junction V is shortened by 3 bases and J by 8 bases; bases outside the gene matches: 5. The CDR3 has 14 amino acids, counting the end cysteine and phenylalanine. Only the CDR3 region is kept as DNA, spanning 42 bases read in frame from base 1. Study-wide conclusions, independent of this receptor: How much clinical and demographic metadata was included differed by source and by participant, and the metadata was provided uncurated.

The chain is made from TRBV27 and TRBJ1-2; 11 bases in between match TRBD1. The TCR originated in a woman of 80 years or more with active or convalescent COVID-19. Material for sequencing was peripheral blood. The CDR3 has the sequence CASSFRDRGTGYTF. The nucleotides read TGTGCCAGCAGTTTCCGGGACAGGGGGACCGGCTACACCTTC.